A selection of T cell receptor beta chains follows, all from one sample in a study of cytomegalovirus exposure and HLA in healthy donors. TCRdb's table, derived via immunoSEQ multiplex PCR, lists solely in-frame clones and lacks some. The sample shows 110,000 to 150,000 clones, roughly four fifths of them seen only once. The sequenced sample was PBMCs. These receptors were obtained from a woman aged 40-49 years in good health and CMV-seronegative. The conserved cysteine and the conserved F or W are not part of the CDR3 here. Fields, in order: J gene, V gene, clone size, CDR3 protein. A clone size is listed for some rows: how often the clone was seen (once, few, many), or a class if it is expanded.

>TRBJ2-7|TRBV28|-
ASSLSLEQY
>TRBJ1-3|TRBV10-3|-
AISPQGANSGNTIY
>TRBJ1-4|TRBV18|-
ASSSTGLRATNEKLF
>TRBJ1-5|TRBV6-6|-
ASKYKVAGGNQPQH
>TRBJ2-2|TRBV18|-
ASSPPNSGDGELF
>TRBJ2-4|TRBV2|-
ASSIGLQGRNIQY
>TRBJ1-2|TRBV4-3|-
ASSQDAVGTAIYGYT
>TRBJ2-6|TRBV9|-
ASSVDINSGANVLT
>TRBJ2-6|TRBV28|-
ASSLSGAGANVLT
>TRBJ2-1|TRBV6-5|-
ASRRTSAVHNEQF
>TRBJ1-1|TRBV27|-
ASSSTGGNTEAF
>TRBJ1-2|TRBV9|-
ASSVGYSRGGYGYT
>TRBJ2-7|TRBV28|-
ASSFSGVGSYEQY
>TRBJ1-5|TRBV30|-
AWSAWTGVQPQH
>TRBJ2-7|TRBV5-5|-
ASSEVASYEQY
>TRBJ1-4|TRBV2|-
ASSLGRGEKLF
>TRBJ1-2|TRBV5-4|-
ASFRSSRGRSGYT
>TRBJ2-1|TRBV5-1|few
ASSLGLAGLNEQF
>TRBJ2-7|TRBV5-4|-
ASEGSGSGTYEQY
>TRBJ2-2|TRBV7-6|-
ASSKSIAGFYTGELF
>TRBJ2-6|TRBV10-3|-
AISELAGGAGANGLT
>TRBJ2-7|TRBV30|-
AWLSRDRGLDEQY
>TRBJ1-1|TRBV5-1|-
ASSPGGGAGTEAF
>TRBJ2-3|TRBV6-5|-
ASRRQGARTDTQY
>TRBJ2-7|TRBV27|-
ASTTLLSTGATYEQY
>TRBJ2-2|TRBV7-9|few
ASSSPRGGELF
>TRBJ2-2|TRBV10-3|once
AISPPRDTGELF
>TRBJ2-7|TRBV28|-
ASSFSTSLYEQY
>TRBJ2-7|TRBV27|once
ASSSRTGQAARYEQY
>TRBJ2-7|TRBV9|-
ASSRDRGYEQY
>TRBJ2-5|TRBV6-4|-
ASVGEGPQETQY
>TRBJ2-3|TRBV6-1|once
ASRKTSSFTDTQY
>TRBJ1-1|TRBV6-5|-
ASSHRGGTEAF
>TRBJ1-1|TRBV6-5|-
ASSYVLFRNTEAF
>TRBJ2-2|TRBV2|-
ASSEVGAGELF
>TRBJ2-1|TRBV5-1|-
ASSLVGGPYNEQF
>TRBJ1-1|TRBV19|-
ASSIGAGGLSEAF
>TRBJ2-2|TRBV7-9|-
ASSFGSGEVGELF
>TRBJ2-1|TRBV28|-
ASSLFLAEARGDNEQF
>TRBJ1-1|TRBV6-5|-
ASSSLAVTKAF
>TRBJ1-5|TRBV19|-
ASSIVGAAYQPQH
>TRBJ1-2|TRBV18|-
ASSPDRNYGYT
>TRBJ2-1|TRBV7-8|-
ASSLAGAGGLTNEQF
>TRBJ1-5|TRBV14|-
ASSQGSPGWVQPQH
>TRBJ2-7|TRBV7-6|few
ASSNTYEQY
>TRBJ1-1|TRBV28|-
ASRPVWTEAF